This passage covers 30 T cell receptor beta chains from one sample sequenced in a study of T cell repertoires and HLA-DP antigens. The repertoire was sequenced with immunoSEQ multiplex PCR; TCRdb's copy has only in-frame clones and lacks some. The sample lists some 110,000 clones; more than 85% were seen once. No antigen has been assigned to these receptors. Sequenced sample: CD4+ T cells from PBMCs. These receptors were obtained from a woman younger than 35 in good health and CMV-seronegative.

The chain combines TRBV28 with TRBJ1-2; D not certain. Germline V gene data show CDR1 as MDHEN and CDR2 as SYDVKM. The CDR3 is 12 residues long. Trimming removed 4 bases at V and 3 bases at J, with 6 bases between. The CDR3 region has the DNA TGTGCCAGCAGTTGGGAAGACTATGGCTACACCTTC. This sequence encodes CASSWEDYGYTF.

The CDR3 coding sequence is TGTGCCAGCAGCAGGGGACAGGAGAATGAAAAACTGTTTTTT. This gives the protein CASSRGQENEKLFF. The V and J genes are TRBV5-4 and TRBJ1-4; 8 positions match TRBD1. Germline values: CDR1 SGHNT, CDR2 YYREEE (reference sequence). V trimming: 4 bases; J trimming: 5 bases; junction bases outside the gene matches: 4. The CDR3 length is 14 residues.

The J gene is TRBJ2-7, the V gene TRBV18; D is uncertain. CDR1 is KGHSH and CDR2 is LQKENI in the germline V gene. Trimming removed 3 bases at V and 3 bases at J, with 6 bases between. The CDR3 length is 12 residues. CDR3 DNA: TGTGCCAGCTCACCCCAAATCTACGAGCAGTACTTC. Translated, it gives CASSPQIYEQYF.

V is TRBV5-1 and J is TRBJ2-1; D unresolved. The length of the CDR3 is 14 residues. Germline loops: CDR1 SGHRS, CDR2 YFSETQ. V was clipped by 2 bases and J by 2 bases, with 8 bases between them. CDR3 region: CASSLRGPYNEQFF. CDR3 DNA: TGCGCCAGCAGCTTACGAGGCCCCTACAATGAGCAGTTCTTC. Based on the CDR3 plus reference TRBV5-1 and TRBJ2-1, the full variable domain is KAGVTQTPRYLIKTRGQQVTLSCSPISGHRSVSWYQQTPGQGLQFLFEYFSETQRNKGNFPGRFSGRQFSNSRSEMNVSTLELGDSALYLCASSLRGPYNEQFFGPGTRLTVL.

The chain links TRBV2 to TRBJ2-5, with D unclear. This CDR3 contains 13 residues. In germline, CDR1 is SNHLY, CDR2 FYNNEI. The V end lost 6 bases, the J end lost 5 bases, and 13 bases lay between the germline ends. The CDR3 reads CASSPPLGETQYF. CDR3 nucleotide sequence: TGTGCCAGCAGCCCCCCGTTGGGGGAGACCCAGTACTTC. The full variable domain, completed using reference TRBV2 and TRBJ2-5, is EPEVTQTPSHQVTQMGQEVILRCVPISNHLYFYWYRQILGQKVEFLVSFYNNEISEKSEIFDDQFSVERPDGSNFTLKIRSTKLEDSAMYFCASSPPLGETQYFGPGTRLLVL.

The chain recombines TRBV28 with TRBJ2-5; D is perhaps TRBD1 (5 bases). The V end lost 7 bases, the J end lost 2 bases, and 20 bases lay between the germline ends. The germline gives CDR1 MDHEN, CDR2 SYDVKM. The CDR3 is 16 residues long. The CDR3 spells CASNAPSGILQETQYF. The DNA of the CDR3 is TGTGCCAGCAACGCACCCTCAGGGATTTTACAAGAGACCCAGTACTTC.

The CDR3 loop reads CASIGRQAYQPQHF. The CDR3 region has the DNA TGTGCCAGTATAGGGAGACAGGCCTATCAGCCCCAGCATTTT. This sequence joins TRBV19 and TRBJ1-5; TRBD1 is a possible D gene (6 bases). Germline values: CDR1 LNHDA, CDR2 SQIVND (reference sequence). The CDR3 has 14 amino acids. Between the trimmed V and J ends, which lost 7 bases and 5 bases, there was a span of 15 bases.

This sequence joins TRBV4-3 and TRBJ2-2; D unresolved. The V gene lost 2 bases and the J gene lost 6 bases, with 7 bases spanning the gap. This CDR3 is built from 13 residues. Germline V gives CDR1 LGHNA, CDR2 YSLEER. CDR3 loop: CASSQRHPGELFF. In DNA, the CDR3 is TGCGCCAGCAGCCAACGACACCCCGGGGAGCTGTTTTTT.

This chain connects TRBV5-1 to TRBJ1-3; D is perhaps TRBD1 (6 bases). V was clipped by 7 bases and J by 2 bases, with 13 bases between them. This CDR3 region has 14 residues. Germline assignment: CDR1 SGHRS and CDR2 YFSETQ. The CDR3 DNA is TGCGCCAGCTTCCACGGGGGGCCTGGAAACACCATATATTTT. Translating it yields CASFHGGPGNTIYF.

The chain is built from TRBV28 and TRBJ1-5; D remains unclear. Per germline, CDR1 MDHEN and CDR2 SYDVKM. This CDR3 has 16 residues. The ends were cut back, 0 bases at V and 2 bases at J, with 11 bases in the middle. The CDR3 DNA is TGTGCCAGCAGTTTATGGGCTCAAGGAGGCAATCAGCCCCAGCATTTT. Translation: CASSLWAQGGNQPQHF.

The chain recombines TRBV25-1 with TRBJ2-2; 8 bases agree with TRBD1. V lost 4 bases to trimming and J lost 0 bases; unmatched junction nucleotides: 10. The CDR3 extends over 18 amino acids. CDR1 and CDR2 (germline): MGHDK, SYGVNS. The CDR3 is CASSGPGQGYANTGELFF. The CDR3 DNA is TGTGCCAGCAGTGGTCCCGGACAGGGATACGCGAACACCGGGGAGCTGTTTTTT.

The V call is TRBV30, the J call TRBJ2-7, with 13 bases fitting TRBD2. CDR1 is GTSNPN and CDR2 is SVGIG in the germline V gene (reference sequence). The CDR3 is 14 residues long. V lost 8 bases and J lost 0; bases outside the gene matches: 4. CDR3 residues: CAGTSGTLSYEQYF. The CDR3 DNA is TGTGCCGGGACTAGCGGGACCCTCTCCTACGAGCAGTACTTC.

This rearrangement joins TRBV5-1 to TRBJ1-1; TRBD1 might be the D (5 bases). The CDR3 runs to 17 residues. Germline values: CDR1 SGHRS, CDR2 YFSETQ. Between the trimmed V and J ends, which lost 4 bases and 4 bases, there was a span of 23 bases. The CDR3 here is CASSPLLGQERGTEAFF. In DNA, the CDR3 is TGCGCCAGCAGCCCCCTCCTGGGGCAGGAAAGGGGCACTGAAGCTTTCTTT.

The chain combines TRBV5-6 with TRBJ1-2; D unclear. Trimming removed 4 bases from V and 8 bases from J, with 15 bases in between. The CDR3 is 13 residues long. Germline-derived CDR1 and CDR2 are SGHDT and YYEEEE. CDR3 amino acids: CASSGTVLSGYTF. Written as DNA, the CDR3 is TGTGCCAGCAGCGGAACAGTCTTGAGCGGCTACACCTTC.

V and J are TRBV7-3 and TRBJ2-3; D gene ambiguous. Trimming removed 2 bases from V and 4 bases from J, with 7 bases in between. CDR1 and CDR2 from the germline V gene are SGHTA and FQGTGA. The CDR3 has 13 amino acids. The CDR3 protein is CASSLGPSDTQYF. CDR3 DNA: TGTGCCAGCAGCTTAGGGCCATCAGATACGCAGTATTTT.

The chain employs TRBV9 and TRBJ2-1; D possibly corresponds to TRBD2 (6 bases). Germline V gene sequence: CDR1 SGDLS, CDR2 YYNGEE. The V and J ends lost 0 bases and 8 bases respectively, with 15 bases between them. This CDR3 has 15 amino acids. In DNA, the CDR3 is TGTGCCAGCAGCGTAGGACTAGAAATCGTCTATGAGCAGTTCTTC. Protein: CASSVGLEIVYEQFF.

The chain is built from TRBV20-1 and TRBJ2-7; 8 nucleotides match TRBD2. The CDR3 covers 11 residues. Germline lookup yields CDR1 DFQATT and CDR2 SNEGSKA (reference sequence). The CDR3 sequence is CSASSGGALSV. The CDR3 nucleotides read TGCAGTGCTAGTTCGGGGGGGGCCTTGAGCGTC.

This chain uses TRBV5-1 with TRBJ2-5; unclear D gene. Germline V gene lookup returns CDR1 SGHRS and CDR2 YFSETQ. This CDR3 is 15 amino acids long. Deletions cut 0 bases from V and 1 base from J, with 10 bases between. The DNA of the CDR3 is TGCGCCAGCAGCTTGGCGGCTATTATCCAAGAGACCCAGTACTTC. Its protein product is CASSLAAIIQETQYF.

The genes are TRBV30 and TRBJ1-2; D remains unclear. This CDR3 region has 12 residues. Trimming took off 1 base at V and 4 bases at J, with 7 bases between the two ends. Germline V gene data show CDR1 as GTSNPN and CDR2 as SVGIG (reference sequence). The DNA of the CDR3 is TGTGCCTGGAGTGAAGGGAGCTATGGCTACACCTTC. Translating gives CAWSEGSYGYTF.

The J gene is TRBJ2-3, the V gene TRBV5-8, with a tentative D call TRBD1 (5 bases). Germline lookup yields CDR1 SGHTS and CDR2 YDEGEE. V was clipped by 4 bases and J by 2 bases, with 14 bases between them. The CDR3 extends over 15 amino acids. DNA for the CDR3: TGTGCCAGCAGCCACCGCAGACAGTACACAGATACGCAGTATTTT. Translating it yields CASSHRRQYTDTQYF.

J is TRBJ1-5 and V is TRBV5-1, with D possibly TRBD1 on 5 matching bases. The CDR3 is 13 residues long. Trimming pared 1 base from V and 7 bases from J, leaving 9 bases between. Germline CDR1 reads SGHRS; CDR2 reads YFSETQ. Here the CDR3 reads CASSLQGGQPQHF. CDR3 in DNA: TGCGCCAGCAGCTTGCAGGGCGGCCAGCCCCAGCATTTT.

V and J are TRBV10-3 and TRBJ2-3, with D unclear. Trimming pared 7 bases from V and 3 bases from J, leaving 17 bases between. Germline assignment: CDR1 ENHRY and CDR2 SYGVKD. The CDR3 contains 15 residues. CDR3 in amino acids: CAINKDGRSTDTQYF. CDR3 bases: TGTGCCATCAACAAGGACGGAAGGTCTACAGATACGCAGTATTTT.

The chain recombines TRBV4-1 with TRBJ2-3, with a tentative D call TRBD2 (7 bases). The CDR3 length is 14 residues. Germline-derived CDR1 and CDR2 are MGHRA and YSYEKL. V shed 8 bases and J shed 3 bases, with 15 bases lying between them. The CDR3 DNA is TGCGCCAGCGCCCGGGGGGCCGCGACAGATACGCAGTATTTT. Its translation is CASARGAATDTQYF.

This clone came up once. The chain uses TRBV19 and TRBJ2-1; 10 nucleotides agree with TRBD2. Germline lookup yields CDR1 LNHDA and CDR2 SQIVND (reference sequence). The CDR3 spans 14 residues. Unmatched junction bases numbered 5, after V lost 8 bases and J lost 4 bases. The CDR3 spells CASQTSGAYNEQFF. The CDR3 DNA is TGTGCCAGTCAAACTAGCGGGGCTTACAATGAGCAGTTCTTC.

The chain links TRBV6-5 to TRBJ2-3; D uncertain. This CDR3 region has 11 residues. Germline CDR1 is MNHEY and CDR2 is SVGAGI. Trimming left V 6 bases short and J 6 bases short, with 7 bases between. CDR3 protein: CASSRRDTQYF. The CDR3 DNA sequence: TGTGCCAGCAGCCGGCGGGATACGCAGTATTTT.

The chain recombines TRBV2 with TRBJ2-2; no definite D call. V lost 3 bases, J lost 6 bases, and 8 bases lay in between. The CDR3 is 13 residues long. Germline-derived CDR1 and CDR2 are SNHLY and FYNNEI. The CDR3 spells CASSEVRSGELFF. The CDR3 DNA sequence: TGTGCCAGCAGTGAGGTCCGCTCCGGGGAGCTGTTTTTT.

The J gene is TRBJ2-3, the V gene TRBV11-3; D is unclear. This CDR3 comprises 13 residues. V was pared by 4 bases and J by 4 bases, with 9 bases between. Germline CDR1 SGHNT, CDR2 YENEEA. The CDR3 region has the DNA TGTGCCAGCAGCTCAGAGATCGCAGATACGCAGTATTTT. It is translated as CASSSEIADTQYF.

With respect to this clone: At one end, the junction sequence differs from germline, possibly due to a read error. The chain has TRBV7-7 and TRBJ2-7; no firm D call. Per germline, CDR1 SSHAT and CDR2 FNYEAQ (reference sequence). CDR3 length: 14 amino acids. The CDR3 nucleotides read TGTGCTAGCAGCTTAGGAACGTCTCCCCACGAGCAGTACTTC. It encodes CASSLGTSPHEQYF.

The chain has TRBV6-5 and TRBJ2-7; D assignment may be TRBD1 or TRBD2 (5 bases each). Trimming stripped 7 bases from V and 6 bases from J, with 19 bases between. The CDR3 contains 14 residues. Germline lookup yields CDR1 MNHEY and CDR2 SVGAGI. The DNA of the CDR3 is TGTGCCAGCACCCCACCGGGACCATTCTCCGAGCAGTACTTC. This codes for CASTPPGPFSEQYF.

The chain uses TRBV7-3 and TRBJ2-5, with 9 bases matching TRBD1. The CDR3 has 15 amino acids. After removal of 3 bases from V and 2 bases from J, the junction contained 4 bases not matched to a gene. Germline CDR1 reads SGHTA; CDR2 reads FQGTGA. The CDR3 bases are TGTGCCAGCAGCTTTGGACAGGGGAGACAAGAGACCCAGTACTTC. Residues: CASSFGQGRQETQYF.